The sequence of this T cell receptor (beta chain) was determined in a study of blood T cell repertoires in COVID-19. In the study overall: Sites across the United States, Italy and Spain contributed samples from acute and convalescent COVID-19. In each case, the material was cDNA or gDNA derived from T cells, B-cell-depleted T cells, or PBMCs.

V shed 5 bases, J shed 9 bases, and the junction held 0 bases outside the gene matches. CDR1 and CDR2 from the germline V gene are SNHLY and FYNNEI. The CDR3 is 11 amino acids. In the authors' workflow: Nucleated cell counts were estimated from reference gene primer amplification. Repertoires were generated with immunoSEQ multiplex PCR, while TCRdb's copy carries only in-frame clones and drops some. V and J calls plus clone size are reproduced from that table; the DNA served to infer D and trimming. There are roughly 410,000 clones in the sample; about 90% occur only once, and 2.3% lies in the top ten.

This clonotype was sampled from a woman aged 55-70 years with COVID-19, enrolled during active disease. The chain is built from TRBV2 and TRBJ2-1; 8 bases are shared with TRBD1. Sequenced input: peripheral blood. The CDR3, as DNA: TGTGCCAGCAGTACAGGGGGTGAGCAGTTCTTC. This translates into CASSTGGEQFF.